This is a list of T cell receptor beta chains from one sample in a study of response to subunit inactivated influenza vaccine. Each CDR3 protein gets one entry after TCRdb re-called the RT-PCR reads with MiXCR. Found here are over 800,000 distinct CDR3 sequences, around 20% of them singletons; the top ten hold roughly 10%. Material: PBMCs from blood, obtained around 5 days after vaccination. The receptor set was obtained from a man aged 50 or older who received an inactivated influenza vaccine. Both conserved end residues are part of each CDR3. Fields, in order: V gene, J gene, D gene, clone size, CDR3 protein, CDR3 DNA. D genes are given only for firm matches. Clone sizes are given selectively: once, few, many, or a class where the clone is expanded.

>TRBV28|TRBJ2-7|TRBD2|-
CASSFPSRDSEGLAGAYEQYF
TGTGCCAGCAGTTTTCCCTCACGGGACAGCGAGGGACTAGCGGGAGCCTACGAGCAGTACTTC
>TRBV4-3|TRBJ1-4|-|-
CASSPKIGKLFF
TGCGCCAGCAGCCCGAAAATCGGAAAACTGTTTTTT
>TRBV29-1|TRBJ1-1|TRBD1|few
CSATTGWAAEAFF
TGCAGCGCCACGACAGGGTGGGCCGCTGAAGCTTTCTTT
>TRBV7-2|TRBJ2-3|-|few
CASSLRGAPTDTQYF
TGTGCCAGCAGCTTACGGGGGGCCCCCACAGATACGCAGTATTTT
>TRBV5-1|TRBJ2-1|-|-
CASSLPSGEPYNEQFF
TGCGCCAGCAGCTTGCCTTCAGGGGAACCTTACAATGAGCAGTTCTTC
>TRBV5-1|TRBJ2-2|-|many
CASSRQTNTGELFF
TGCGCCAGCTCTAGACAGACTAACACCGGGGAGCTGTTTTTT
>TRBV20-1|TRBJ2-2|-|-
CSAREGFRGTGELFF
TGCAGTGCTAGAGAAGGGTTTCGCGGCACCGGGGAGCTGTTTTTT
>TRBV5-1|TRBJ2-1|TRBD1|many
CASSLGDRGYNEQFF
TGCGCCAGCAGCTTAGGGGACAGGGGATACAATGAGCAGTTCTTC
>TRBV7-2|TRBJ2-3|-|few
CASSPVGGPPDTQYF
TGTGCCAGCAGCCCAGTGGGGGGACCGCCAGATACGCAGTATTTT
>TRBV12-3/TRBV12-4|TRBJ1-1|-|-
CASSLEGPVDTEAFF
TGTGCCAGCAGTTTAGAGGGACCGGTTGACACTGAAGCTTTCTTT
>TRBV3-1|TRBJ1-4|-|-
CASSQGRQLNEKLFF
TGTGCCAGCAGCCAAGGGCGACAGCTTAATGAAAAACTGTTTTTT
>TRBV29-1|TRBJ2-1|-|many
CSVGINNEQFF
TGCAGCGTTGGCATCAACAATGAGCAGTTCTTC
>TRBV5-1|TRBJ2-2|TRBD1|-
CASSQQGPNTGELFF
TGCGCCAGCAGCCAACAGGGGCCAAACACCGGGGAGCTGTTTTTT
>TRBV2|TRBJ2-3|-|-
CASSELVRPQDEGDTQYF
TGTGCCAGCAGTGAATTGGTTCGGCCCCAAGACGAGGGAGATACGCAGTATTTT
>TRBV12-3/TRBV12-4|TRBJ2-1|-|few
CASRRSRGRPSYNEQFF
TGTGCCAGCAGACGATCTAGGGGACGGCCTTCCTACAATGAGCAGTTCTTC
>TRBV12-3/TRBV12-4|TRBJ2-1|TRBD2|many
CASSSRIQRGGRYEQFF
TGTGCCAGCAGTTCCCGTATCCAGCGGGGGGGGAGGTATGAGCAGTTCTTC
>TRBV15|TRBJ2-5|-|-
CATSRDGQGQETQYF
TGTGCCACCAGCAGAGATGGGCAGGGACAAGAGACCCAGTACTTC
>TRBV7-2|TRBJ2-5|TRBD2|-
CASSLSGVGETQYF
TGTGCCAGCAGCTTAAGCGGGGTCGGGGAGACCCAGTACTTC
>TRBV7-9|TRBJ2-2|-|-
CASSSKEVTGELFF
TGTGCCAGCAGCTCAAAGGAGGTAACCGGGGAGCTGTTTTTT
>TRBV3-1|TRBJ2-7|-|many
CASSQAGRVPYEQYF
TGTGCCAGCAGCCAAGCGGGCAGGGTCCCCTACGAGCAGTACTTC
>TRBV5-5|TRBJ1-1|-|many
CASSFSDGEAFF
TGTGCCAGCAGCTTTTCTGACGGTGAAGCTTTCTTT
>TRBV5-1|TRBJ2-7|-|few
CASSLGSLSSYEQYF
TGCGCCAGCAGCTTGGGCTCATTGAGCTCCTACGAGCAGTACTTC
>TRBV28|TRBJ1-6|-|-
CASSPNRENGSPLHF
TGTGCCAGCAGTCCTAACAGGGAGAATGGGTCACCCCTCCACTTT
>TRBV11-1|TRBJ2-3|TRBD2|-
CASSTLLGRLAGDTDTQYF
TGTGCCAGCAGCACGCTCCTAGGGAGACTAGCGGGAGACACAGATACGCAGTATTTT
>TRBV20-1|TRBJ2-3|-|-
CSARFPHF
TGCAGTGCCCGCTTTCCGCATTTT
>TRBV20-1|TRBJ1-2|TRBD1|-
CSAPGGTGEGYGYTF
TGCAGTGCTCCTGGTGGGACAGGGGAGGGCTATGGCTACACCTTC
>TRBV12-3/TRBV12-4|TRBJ2-2|TRBD2|many
CASSGLAGVKSGELFF
TGTGCCAGCAGCGGACTAGCGGGAGTGAAGTCCGGGGAGCTGTTTTTT
>TRBV10-3|TRBJ2-6|-|-
CATELGGPSSGANVLTF
TGTGCCACGGAACTGGGGGGCCCCAGCTCTGGGGCCAACGTCCTGACTTTC
>TRBV27|TRBJ2-1|TRBD2|few
CASSFGTKPYNEQFF
TGTGCCAGCAGTTTCGGGACTAAGCCTTACAATGAGCAGTTCTTC
>TRBV6-1|TRBJ2-1|TRBD2|few
CASRTLGGGRNNEQFF
TGTGCCAGCAGAACCCTTGGCGGGGGGCGAAACAATGAGCAGTTCTTC
>TRBV5-1|TRBJ2-1|TRBD2|few
CASRTAGGTDEQFF
TGCGCCAGCAGAACGGCGGGAGGAACCGATGAGCAGTTCTTC
>TRBV4-3|TRBJ2-7|-|many
CASSQASGTVLSYEQYF
TGCGCCAGCAGCCAAGCGTCTGGGACGGTCCTCTCCTACGAGCAGTACTTC
>TRBV10-3|TRBJ2-2|-|-
CAILQAGLLNANTGELFF
TGTGCCATCTTACAAGCGGGCCTGCTAAACGCGAACACCGGGGAGCTGTTTTTT
>TRBV29-1|TRBJ1-2|TRBD1|few
CSTTGGNYGYTF
TGCAGCACGACAGGGGGCAACTATGGCTACACCTTC
>TRBV11-2|TRBJ2-2|TRBD2|-
CASSSLAGGAGELFF
TGTGCCAGCAGCTCTCTCGCGGGGGGGGCCGGGGAGCTGTTTTTT
>TRBV11-1|TRBJ2-5|-|few
CASSLGGKGKETQYF
TGTGCCAGCAGCTTAGGAGGGAAAGGGAAAGAGACCCAGTACTTC
>TRBV6-1|TRBJ2-7|TRBD1|few
CASKRGTGTYEQYF
TGTGCCAGCAAGAGGGGGACAGGGACCTACGAGCAGTACTTC
>TRBV12-3/TRBV12-4|TRBJ2-5|-|few
CASTTDLETQYF
TGTGCCAGCACTACAGATTTGGAGACCCAGTACTTC
>TRBV29-1|TRBJ2-5|TRBD2|few
CSATRTSSQETQYF
TGCAGCGCTACTCGGACTAGCAGCCAAGAGACCCAGTACTTC
>TRBV7-2|TRBJ2-5|-|few
CASSLNRDQTQYF
TGTGCCAGCAGCTTAAATAGGGATCAGACCCAGTACTTC
>TRBV7-2|TRBJ2-7|TRBD2|few
CASSAKLAGGSEQYF
TGTGCCAGCAGCGCAAAGCTAGCGGGGGGAAGCGAGCAGTACTTC
>TRBV5-1|TRBJ2-5|TRBD1|-
CASSLGTGGSETQYF
TGCGCCAGCAGCTTGGGGACAGGGGGATCGGAGACCCAGTACTTC
>TRBV7-8|TRBJ2-7|TRBD1|few
CASSSSRTGPREQYF
TGTGCCAGCAGCTCCTCCCGGACAGGGCCGAGGGAGCAGTACTTC
>TRBV20-1|TRBJ1-2|-|-
CSARSGLQGRVYTF
TGCAGTGCTAGATCGGGTCTACAGGGTCGGGTCTACACCTTC
>TRBV20-1|TRBJ2-7|-|-
CSARDPQGISYEQYF
TGCAGTGCTAGAGACCCCCAGGGTATCTCCTACGAGCAGTACTTC
>TRBV7-2|TRBJ1-1|-|-
CASSPSITGTEAFF
TGTGCCAGCAGCCCCTCCATAACGGGCACTGAAGCTTTCTTT
>TRBV6-1|TRBJ2-7|-|once
CASSEGWGDEQYF
TGTGCCAGCAGTGAAGGGTGGGGGGACGAGCAGTACTTC
>TRBV28|TRBJ2-1|-|few
CASSRQLNEQFF
TGTGCCAGCAGTCGACAGCTCAATGAGCAGTTCTTC
>TRBV29-1|TRBJ2-7|-|few
CSAGGDTFYEQYF
TGCAGCGCCGGCGGGGACACCTTCTACGAGCAGTACTTC
>TRBV20-1|TRBJ2-7|TRBD2|many
CSASPPGGGSSYEQYF
TGCAGTGCTAGTCCCCCCGGGGGGGGGAGCTCCTACGAGCAGTACTTC